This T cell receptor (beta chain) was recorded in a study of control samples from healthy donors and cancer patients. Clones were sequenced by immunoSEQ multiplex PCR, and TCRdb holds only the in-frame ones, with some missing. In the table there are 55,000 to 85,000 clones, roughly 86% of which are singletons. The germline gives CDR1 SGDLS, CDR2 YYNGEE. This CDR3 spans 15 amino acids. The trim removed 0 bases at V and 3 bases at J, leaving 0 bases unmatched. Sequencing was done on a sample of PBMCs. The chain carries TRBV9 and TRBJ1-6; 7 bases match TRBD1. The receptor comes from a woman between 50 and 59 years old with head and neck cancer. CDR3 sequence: CASSVGQGYNSPLHF. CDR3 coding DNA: TGTGCCAGCAGCGTAGGACAGGGCTATAATTCACCCCTCCACTTT.